This entry concerns a single T cell receptor beta chain. This clone was recorded many times. Its specific antigen is unknown. Base-call qualities are not available, and no considerably larger clone is one nucleotide away. The data were obtained in a study of T cells after posttransplantation cyclophosphamide (dated by TCRdb to 2016 to 2017). Study-wide context: Using TRB sequencing, the study followed how the T cell repertoire rebuilt after myeloablative bone marrow transplantation with posttransplantation cyclophosphamide given as GVHD prophylaxis. Up to 3 additional blood samples from 2 to 5.2 years after transplant were also TRB-sequenced in 3 patients, as was pretransplant blood from a handful of patients. Blood from every one of the 30 to 40 PTCy patients who had 1-year posttransplant specimens underwent TRB sequencing. Public TRB sequences were checked against a database of over 3,500 sequences associated with responses to pathogens, tumor antigens, self-antigens and alloantigens. Samples from around 40 PTCy-treated patients and 16 related bone marrow donors of those patients were subjected to antigen receptor sequencing. Because TRA and TRB clonality correlated tightly in under 10 samples, later TCR analyses were limited to TRB. Overall study results and their limits: The TRB repertoires of T cells infiltrating skin or GI tract showed only limited overlap with the TRB repertoires of T cells in blood. Across the 35 to 55 patients, TRB clonality was highly associated with recipient CMV seropositivity and CMV reactivation, and diversity with PTCy was similar to that in the CNI/methotrexate controls. At 1-2 months, donor-recipient similarity was low but rose over the first year, and the later blood repertoires were often dominated by donor CD8+ memory clones.

Genomic DNA was used for TRB sequencing, which was performed with the immunoSEQ assay at survey resolution or with the hsTCRB kit. As for how the authors treated the data: Initial read processing used immunoSEQ software, and repertoire analyses used the LymphoSeq R package. Clonality was computed as 1 minus normalized Shannon entropy; Gini coefficient was also calculated for each TRB dataset. To infer phenotypes in unsorted samples, TRB sequences from sorted subsets of the recipient or donor were mapped onto unsorted samples from the same recipient. TCRdb stores this immuneACCESS table with in-frame sequences only. Part of the clones is absent; in the studies checked, under half of the shortfall reflects unresolved V genes, and no reason is known for the rest. Clone size and the V and J calls come from that table; the DNA yielded D and trimming. In this sample, tens of thousands of clones appear, none counted once only. 2.5% of the sample goes to the ten largest clones.

Taken from the germline V gene, the CDR1 and CDR2 loops are KGHSH and LQKENI. V sheds 3 bases and J sheds 4 bases, leaving 12 bases between their ends. Taken from cysteine to phenylalanine, the CDR3 has 15 residues. Just the 45-base CDR3 DNA is kept, in frame starting at base 1. Peripheral blood samples were provided by related bone marrow donors on the day of marrow donation. Peripheral blood and bone marrow mononuclear cells were isolated by Ficoll-Hypaque density centrifugation and cryopreserved. The V and J segments used are TRBV18 and TRBJ2-2; perhaps TRBD1 is the D gene, with 7 bases matching. The sequencing sample was made of PBMCs. The sequence derives from a man aged 45-65 years in good health, CMV-negative, and a related stem cell transplant donor. The sequence in DNA is TGTGCCAGCTCACCGTCAGGGGGACTCACCGGGGAGCTGTTTTTT. Protein translation: CASSPSGGLTGELFF.